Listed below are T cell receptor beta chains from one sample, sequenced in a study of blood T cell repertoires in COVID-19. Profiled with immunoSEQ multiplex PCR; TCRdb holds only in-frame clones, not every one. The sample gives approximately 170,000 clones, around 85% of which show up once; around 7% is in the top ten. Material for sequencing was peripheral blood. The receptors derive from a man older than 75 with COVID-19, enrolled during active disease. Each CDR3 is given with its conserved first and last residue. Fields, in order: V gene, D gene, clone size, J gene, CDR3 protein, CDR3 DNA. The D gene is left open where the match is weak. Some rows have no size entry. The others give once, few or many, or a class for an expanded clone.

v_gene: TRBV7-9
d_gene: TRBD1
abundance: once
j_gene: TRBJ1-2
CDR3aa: CASSLGGTGSHGYTF
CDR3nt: TGTGCCAGCAGCTTAGGTGGGACAGGGTCCCATGGCTACACCTTC

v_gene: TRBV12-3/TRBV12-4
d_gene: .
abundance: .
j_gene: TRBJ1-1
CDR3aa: CASRWVGGTEAFF
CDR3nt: TGTGCCAGCCGCTGGGTGGGGGGCACTGAAGCTTTCTTT

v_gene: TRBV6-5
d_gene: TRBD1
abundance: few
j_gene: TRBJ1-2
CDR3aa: CASSTGTGHYGYTF
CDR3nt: TGTGCCAGCAGTACCGGGACAGGACACTATGGCTACACCTTC

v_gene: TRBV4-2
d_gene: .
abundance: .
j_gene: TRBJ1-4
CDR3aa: CASSQEGGAANEKLFF
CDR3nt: TGTGCCAGCAGCCAAGAAGGGGGGGCGGCTAATGAAAAACTGTTTTTT

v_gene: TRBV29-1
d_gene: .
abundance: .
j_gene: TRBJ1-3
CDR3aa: CSVEANSGNTIYF
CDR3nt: TGCAGCGTTGAAGCTAACAGTGGAAACACCATATATTTT

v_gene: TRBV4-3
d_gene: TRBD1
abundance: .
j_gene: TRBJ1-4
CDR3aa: CASSQDRETGGWGNEKLFF
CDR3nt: TGCGCCAGCAGCCAAGATCGGGAGACAGGGGGCTGGGGTAATGAAAAACTGTTTTTT

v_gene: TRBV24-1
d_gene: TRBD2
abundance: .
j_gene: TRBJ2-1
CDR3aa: CATSSTSGGGPSYNEQFF
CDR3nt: TGTGCCACCAGCTCGACTAGCGGGGGGGGCCCCTCCTACAATGAGCAGTTCTTC

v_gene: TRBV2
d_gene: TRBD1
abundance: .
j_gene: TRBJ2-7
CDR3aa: CASSLLGTGAYEQYF
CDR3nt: TGTGCCAGCAGTCTGCTTGGGACAGGGGCCTACGAGCAGTACTTC

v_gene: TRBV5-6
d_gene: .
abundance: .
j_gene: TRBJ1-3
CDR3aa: CASSGSGAGNTIYF
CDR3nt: TGTGCCAGCAGCGGCAGTGGGGCGGGAAACACCATATATTTT

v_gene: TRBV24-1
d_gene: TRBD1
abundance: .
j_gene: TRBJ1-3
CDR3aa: CATSDSRTGSGNTIYF
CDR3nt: TGTGCCACCAGTGATTCCCGGACAGGGTCAGGAAACACCATATATTTT

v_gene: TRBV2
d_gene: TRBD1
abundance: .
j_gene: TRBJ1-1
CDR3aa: CASSGQGGTEAFF
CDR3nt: TGTGCCAGCAGTGGACAGGGAGGAACTGAAGCTTTCTTT

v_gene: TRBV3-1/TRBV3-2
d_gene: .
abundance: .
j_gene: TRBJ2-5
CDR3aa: CASSQTRGTQYF
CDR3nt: TGTGCCAGCAGTCAGACCCGGGGGACCCAGTACTTC

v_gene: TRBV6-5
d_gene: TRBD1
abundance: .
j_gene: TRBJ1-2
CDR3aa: CASSSGTVYGYTF
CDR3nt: TGTGCCAGCAGTTCGGGGACAGTATATGGCTACACCTTC

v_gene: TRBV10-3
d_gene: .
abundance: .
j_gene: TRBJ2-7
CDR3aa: CATLQGSPYEQYF
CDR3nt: TGTGCCACGTTACAGGGATCCCCCTACGAGCAGTACTTC

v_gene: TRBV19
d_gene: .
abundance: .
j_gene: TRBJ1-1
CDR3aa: CASSISGGTGTEAFF
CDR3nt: TGTGCCAGTAGTATAAGCGGTGGTACGGGCACTGAAGCTTTCTTT

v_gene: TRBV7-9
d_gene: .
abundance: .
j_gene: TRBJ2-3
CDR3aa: CASSPRLTSNTDTQYF
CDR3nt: TGTGCCAGCAGCCCCAGACTAACTTCAAACACAGATACGCAGTATTTT

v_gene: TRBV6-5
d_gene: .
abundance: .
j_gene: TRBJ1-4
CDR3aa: CASSPGVRLNEKLFF
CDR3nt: TGTGCCAGCAGTCCAGGGGTGCGGTTGAATGAAAAACTGTTTTTT

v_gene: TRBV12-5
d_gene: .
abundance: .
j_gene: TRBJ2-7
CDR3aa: CASASEAYEQYF
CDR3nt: TGTGCTAGTGCCTCAGAGGCCTACGAGCAGTACTTC

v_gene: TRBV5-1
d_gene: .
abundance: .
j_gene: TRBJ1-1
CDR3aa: CASSLDGGDTEAFF
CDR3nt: TGCGCCAGCAGCTTGGACGGGGGGGACACTGAAGCTTTCTTT

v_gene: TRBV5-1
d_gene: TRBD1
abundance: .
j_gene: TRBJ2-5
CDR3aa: CASSFPGQRRETQYF
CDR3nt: TGCGCCAGCAGCTTCCCGGGACAGAGGAGAGAGACCCAGTACTTC

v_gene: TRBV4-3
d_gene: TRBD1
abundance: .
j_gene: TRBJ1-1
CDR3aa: CASSPTGQGHLATEAFF
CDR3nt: TGCGCCAGCAGCCCCACGGGACAGGGGCATTTGGCCACTGAAGCTTTCTTT

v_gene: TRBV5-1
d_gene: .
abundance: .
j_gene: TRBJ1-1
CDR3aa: CASSFSGSEDEAFF
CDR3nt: TGCGCCAGCAGCTTTTCGGGGTCTGAGGATGAAGCTTTCTTT

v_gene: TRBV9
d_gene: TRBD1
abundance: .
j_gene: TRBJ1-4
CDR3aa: CASSEKDRENGEKLFF
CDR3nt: TGTGCCAGCAGCGAAAAGGACAGGGAGAATGGTGAAAAACTGTTTTTT

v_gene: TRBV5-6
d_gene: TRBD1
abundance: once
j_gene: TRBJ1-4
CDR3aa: CASSSWTGNEKLFF
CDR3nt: TGTGCCAGCAGCTCATGGACAGGGAATGAAAAACTGTTTTTT

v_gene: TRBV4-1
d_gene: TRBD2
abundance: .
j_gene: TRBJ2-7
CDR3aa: CASSQDSQRGARREQYF
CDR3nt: TGCGCCAGCAGCCAAGATTCCCAGCGGGGGGCCCGCCGGGAGCAGTACTTC

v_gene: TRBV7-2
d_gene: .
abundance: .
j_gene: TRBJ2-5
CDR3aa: CASSLGRVGETQYF
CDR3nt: TGTGCCAGCAGCCTAGGCCGGGTTGGGGAGACCCAGTACTTC

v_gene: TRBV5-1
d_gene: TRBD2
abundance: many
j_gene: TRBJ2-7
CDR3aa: CASSLTLAGLYEQYF
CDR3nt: TGCGCCAGCAGCTTAACGCTAGCGGGTCTGTACGAGCAGTACTTC

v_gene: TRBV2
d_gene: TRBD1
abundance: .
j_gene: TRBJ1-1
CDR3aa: CASRDRGLGEAFF
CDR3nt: TGTGCCAGCAGAGACAGGGGGCTTGGTGAAGCTTTCTTT

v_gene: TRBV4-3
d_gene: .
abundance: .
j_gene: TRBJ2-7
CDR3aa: CASSQEPEGTTQYF
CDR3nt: TGCGCCAGCAGCCAAGAGCCGGAGGGTACGACGCAGTACTTC

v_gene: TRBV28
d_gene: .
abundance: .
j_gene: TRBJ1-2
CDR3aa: CASTKQGPNYGYTF
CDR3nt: TGTGCCAGCACCAAGCAGGGGCCTAACTATGGCTACACCTTC

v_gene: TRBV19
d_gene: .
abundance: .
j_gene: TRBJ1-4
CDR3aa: CASSTGREGANEKLFF
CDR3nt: TGTGCCAGTAGTACCGGACGGGAGGGAGCTAATGAAAAACTGTTTTTT

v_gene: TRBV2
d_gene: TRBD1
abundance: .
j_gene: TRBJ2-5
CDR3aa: CASSEQGALQETQYF
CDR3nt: TGTGCCAGCAGTGAACAGGGGGCCCTGCAAGAGACCCAGTACTTC

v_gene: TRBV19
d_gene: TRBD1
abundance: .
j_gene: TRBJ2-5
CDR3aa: CASSPGQGAWETQYF
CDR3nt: TGTGCCAGTAGTCCCGGACAGGGGGCGTGGGAGACCCAGTACTTC

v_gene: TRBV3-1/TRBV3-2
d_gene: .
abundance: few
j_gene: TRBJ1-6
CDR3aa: CASSQREARSPLHF
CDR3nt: TGTGCCAGCAGCCAAAGGGAGGCACGATCACCCCTCCACTTT

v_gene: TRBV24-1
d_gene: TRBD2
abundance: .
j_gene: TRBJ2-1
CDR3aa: CATSDPGTSGVEQFF
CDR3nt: TGTGCCACCAGTGACCCTGGGACTAGCGGGGTCGAGCAGTTCTTC

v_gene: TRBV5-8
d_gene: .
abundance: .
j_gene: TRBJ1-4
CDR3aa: CASSLQEGGTNEKLFF
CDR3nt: TGTGCCAGCAGCTTACAGGAAGGAGGGACTAATGAAAAACTGTTTTTT

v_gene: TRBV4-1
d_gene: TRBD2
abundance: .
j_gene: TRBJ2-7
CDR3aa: CASSQGSGESYEQYF
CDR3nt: TGCGCCAGCAGCCAAGGGAGCGGGGAGTCCTACGAGCAGTACTTC

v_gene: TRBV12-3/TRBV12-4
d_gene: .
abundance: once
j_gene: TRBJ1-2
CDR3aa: CASSLERRSGYTF
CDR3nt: TGTGCCAGCAGTTTGGAAAGGAGAAGTGGCTACACCTTC

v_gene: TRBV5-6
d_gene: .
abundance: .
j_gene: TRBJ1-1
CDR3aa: CASSLGAGVMNTEAFF
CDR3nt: TGTGCCAGCAGCTTGGGGGCCGGGGTCATGAACACTGAAGCTTTCTTT

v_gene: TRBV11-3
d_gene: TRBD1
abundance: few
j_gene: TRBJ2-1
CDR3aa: CASSFDRGSYNEQFF
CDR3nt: TGTGCCAGCAGCTTCGACAGGGGCTCCTACAATGAGCAGTTCTTC